This T cell receptor (beta chain) comes out of a study of blood T cell repertoires in COVID-19. Study-level background: Some COVID-19 samples were acute and others convalescent; all came from the United States, Italy and Spain.

V lost 6 bases, J lost 0 bases, and 9 bases lay in between. Germline V gives CDR1 LNHDA, CDR2 SQIVND (reference sequence). CDR3 length equals 14 residues. Clones were sequenced by immunoSEQ multiplex PCR, and TCRdb holds only the in-frame ones, with some missing. This table has 130,000 or so clones, about 86% appearing once. The specimen sequenced was peripheral blood. This receptor was taken from an elderly man with active or convalescent COVID-19. V is TRBV19 and J is TRBJ1-5; D remains ambiguous. CDR3 in amino acids: CASSLTLSNQPQHF. The CDR3 DNA is TGTGCCAGTAGCTTGACACTTAGCAATCAGCCCCAGCATTTT.